These 17 T cell receptor beta chains came from one sample sequenced in a study of T-cell reconstitution after alpha-beta-depleted transplantation in children. A library of TCRbeta sequences, prepared with unique molecular identifiers, was generated. TCRdb redid the calling of the PCR reads with MiXCR, one entry per CDR3 protein. The table lists roughly 170,000 distinct CDR3 sequences, over 5.5% of them singletons. The material sequenced was PBMCs from the stem cell graft donor, taken from the stem cell graft. These receptors were collected from a human donor who donated a stem cell graft to a child with Wiskott-Aldrich syndrome.

This clonotype was counted many times. The chain carries TRBV5-1 and TRBJ2-5, with D possibly being TRBD1 or TRBD2 (5 bases each). The germline V gene encodes CDR1 SGHRS and CDR2 YFSETQ. The CDR3 is made up of 16 amino acids. Trimming cost V 0 bases and J 0 bases, with 12 bases left between them. CDR3 protein: CASSLVGVGDQETQYF. In DNA form, the CDR3 reads TGCGCCAGCAGCTTGGTCGGTGTGGGGGACCAAGAGACCCAGTACTTC. Full variable domain (rest looked up from reference TRBV5-1 and TRBJ2-5): KAGVTQTPRYLIKTRGQQVTLSCSPISGHRSVSWYQQTPGQGLQFLFEYFSETQRNKGNFPGRFSGRQFSNSRSEMNVSTLELGDSALYLCASSLVGVGDQETQYFGPGTRLLVL.

Turning to this clonotype: A read error may explain this, as a much larger clone is one base away. CDR3 loop: CASSLVWHSDYEQYF. The CDR3 DNA follows: TGCGCCAGCAGCTTGGTGTGGCATTCAGACTACGAGCAGTACTTC. V and J are TRBV5-1 and TRBJ2-7, with D unresolved. The CDR3 loop spans 15 amino acids. Per germline, CDR1 SGHRS and CDR2 YFSETQ. Trimming left V 0 bases short and J 3 bases short, with 13 bases between.

This clonotype was recorded a few times. This chain connects TRBV30 to TRBJ2-2, with TRBD1 matching over 8 bases. V shed 1 base and J 6 bases; nucleotides not matched to a gene: 4. CDR3 length: 14 amino acids. Germline V gene lookup returns CDR1 GTSNPN and CDR2 SVGIG (reference sequence). As DNA, the CDR3 is TGTGCCTGGAGTGCGATACAGGGGGCCGGGGAGCTGTTTTTT. Encoded protein: CAWSAIQGAGELFF.

This clonotype was detected ten times or more. The J gene is TRBJ2-1, the V gene TRBV5-1; 8 nucleotides agree with TRBD2. Germline CDR1 reads SGHRS; CDR2 reads YFSETQ. The CDR3 extends over 21 amino acids. V lost 3 bases, J lost 0 bases, and 20 bases stayed unmatched. The CDR3 nucleotides are TGCGCCAGCAGCTCACGGAAATGGGGCGGGGGGTCCCACCCCTCCTACAATGAGCAGTTCTTC. As protein: CASSSRKWGGGSHPSYNEQFF.

This clonotype showed up many times. This sequence joins TRBV2 and TRBJ2-5; 9 bases are shared with TRBD1. This CDR3 is 15 amino acids long. V lost 5 bases to trimming and J lost 5 bases; unmatched junction nucleotides: 9. Per the germline V gene, CDR1 is SNHLY and CDR2 is FYNNEI. CDR3 residues: CASSLQGQGRETQYF. The CDR3 DNA reads as TGTGCCAGCAGTCTACAGGGACAGGGTCGGGAGACCCAGTACTTC. Combining the CDR3 with reference TRBV2 and TRBJ2-5 gives the whole variable domain EPEVTQTPSHQVTQMGQEVILRCVPISNHLYFYWYRQILGQKVEFLVSFYNNEISEKSEIFDDQFSVERPDGSNFTLKIRSTKLEDSAMYFCASSLQGQGRETQYFGPGTRLLVL.

Ten or more counts support this clonotype. The genes are TRBV15 and TRBJ1-4, with a weak D call TRBD1 (6 bases). V lost 0 bases to trimming and J lost 5 bases, with 10 bases between them. Germline V gene data show CDR1 as LNHNV and CDR2 as YYDKDF (reference sequence). The CDR3 runs to 15 residues. The CDR3 is CATSREGGENEKLFF. In nucleotides, the CDR3 is TGTGCCACCAGCAGAGAAGGGGGTGAAAATGAAAAACTGTTTTTT.

This clonotype was counted many times. The V and J genes are TRBV24-1 and TRBJ2-1; D is ambiguous. The V end lost 4 bases, the J end lost 3 bases, and 18 bases lay between the germline ends. CDR1 is KGHDR, CDR2 SFDVKD, per germline. The CDR3 covers 17 residues. The CDR3 DNA follows: TGTGCCACCAGTGACCCAGGACCTGGGCGAATCTACAATGAGCAGTTCTTC. The encoded protein is CATSDPGPGRIYNEQFF.

Worth noting for this clonotype: A much larger clone lies one base from this, so it may be a read error. The genes are TRBV12-3 or TRBV12-4 and TRBJ2-3, with 7 nucleotides matching TRBD1. V was clipped by 9 bases and J by 2 bases; unmatched bases: 11. The CDR3 is made up of 15 amino acids. The CDR3 region has the DNA TGTGCCAGAAGGCCCGGGACAGTAGCCACAGATACGCAGTATTTT. Translated, it gives CARRPGTVATDTQYF.

This clonotype was seen repeatedly, ten times or more. The chain employs TRBV24-1 and TRBJ1-3; TRBD1 agrees at 9 bases. The CDR3 contains 15 residues. Germline V gene sequence: CDR1 KGHDR, CDR2 SFDVKD. J was trimmed by 4 bases and V by 3 bases; bases with no gene match: 3. This chain's CDR3 is CATSDTGQGGNTIYF. The CDR3 DNA reads as TGTGCCACCAGTGATACGGGACAGGGCGGAAACACCATATATTTT.

The V and J genes are TRBV10-3 and TRBJ1-1; weak D call: TRBD1 (5 bases). Germline CDR1 reads ENHRY; CDR2 reads SYGVKD. V dropped 10 bases and J dropped 0 bases, with 15 bases sitting between them. The CDR3 loop spans 14 amino acids. CDR3: CATRDEPLNTEAFF. The CDR3 DNA reads as TGTGCCACTCGGGACGAGCCCTTGAACACTGAAGCTTTCTTT.

In this sample, this clonotype turned up a few times. V and J are TRBV2 and TRBJ2-1, with TRBD2 matching over 7 bases. The V gene end was trimmed by 2 bases and the J gene end by 0 bases; junction bases not matched to a gene: 4. Germline CDR1 and CDR2: SNHLY and FYNNEI. The CDR3 length is 16 residues. CDR3 nucleotide sequence: TGTGCCAGCAGTGAAAAGCGGGGCCGCTCCTACAATGAGCAGTTCTTC. It codes for CASSEKRGRSYNEQFF.

This chain links TRBV6-5 with TRBJ2-7, with 7 bases lining up with TRBD1. CDR1 is MNHEY, CDR2 SVGAGI, per germline. The trim removed 5 bases at V and 9 bases at J, leaving 4 bases unmatched. The CDR3 extends over 11 amino acids. CDR3 sequence (DNA): TGTGCCAGCAGTGACAGGGTCAGGCAGTACTTC. It specifies CASSDRVRQYF.

This clonotype was seen many times. The chain couples TRBV12-3 or TRBV12-4 to TRBJ1-1; no definite D call. This CDR3 has 13 amino acids. Trimming removed 5 bases from V and 4 bases from J, with 11 bases in between. This chain's CDR3 is CASSAGGPTEAFF. CDR3 DNA sequence: TGTGCCAGCAGTGCAGGAGGGCCCACTGAAGCTTTCTTT.

This clonotype was detected many times. This chain links TRBV6-5 with TRBJ2-3, with D maybe TRBD1 (5 bases). The CDR3 covers 15 residues. The V gene's germline CDR1 is MNHEY and CDR2 SVGAGI. The germline V and J ends were trimmed by 2 bases and 0 bases, with 9 bases remaining between them. In DNA form, the CDR3 reads TGTGCCAGCAGTTACGTAGGGGCGAGCACAGATACGCAGTATTTT. It specifies CASSYVGASTDTQYF.

This clonotype has a count of ten or more. V is TRBV28 and J is TRBJ2-1, with D unresolved. Per germline, CDR1 MDHEN and CDR2 SYDVKM. V was shortened by 5 bases and J by 6 bases, with 11 bases between the two germline ends. CDR3 length equals 13 residues. CDR3 in DNA: TGTGCCAGCAGTCACTCGGCGGTCAATGAGCAGTTCTTC. Translated, it gives CASSHSAVNEQFF.

The table lists this clonotype with many counts. The rearrangement links TRBV20-1 to TRBJ2-3; 8 bases fit TRBD2. With 3 bases clipped from V and 8 bases from J, the junction kept 19 bases outside the gene matches. CDR1 DFQATT and CDR2 SNEGSKA come from the germline V gene (reference sequence). The CDR3 has 17 residues. In DNA, the CDR3 is TGCAGTGCTAGCGAACGGGGGGGGCTCGAGGGTTATTTTACGCAGTATTTT. Protein sequence: CSASERGGLEGYFTQYF.

This clonotype showed up many times. The gene calls are TRBV2 and TRBJ2-5; 11 bases match TRBD2. V shed 4 bases, J shed 4 bases, and the junction held 5 bases outside the gene matches. CDR1 SNHLY and CDR2 FYNNEI come from the germline V gene. This CDR3 spans 15 amino acids. CDR3 region: CASSVFSGRGETQYF. For the CDR3, the DNA is TGTGCCAGCAGTGTCTTTAGCGGGAGGGGAGAGACCCAGTACTTC.